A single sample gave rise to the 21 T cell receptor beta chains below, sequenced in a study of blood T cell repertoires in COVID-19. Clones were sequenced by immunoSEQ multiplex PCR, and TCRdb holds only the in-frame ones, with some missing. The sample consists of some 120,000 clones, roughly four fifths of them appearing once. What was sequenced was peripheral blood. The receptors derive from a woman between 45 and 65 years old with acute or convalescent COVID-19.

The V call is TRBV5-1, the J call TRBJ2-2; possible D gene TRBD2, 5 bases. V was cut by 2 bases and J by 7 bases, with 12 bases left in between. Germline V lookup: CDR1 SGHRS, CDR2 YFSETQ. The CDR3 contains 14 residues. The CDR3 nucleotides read TGCGCCAGCAGCTTTTTAGCGAATGGCGGGGAGCTGTTTTTT. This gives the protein CASSFLANGGELFF.

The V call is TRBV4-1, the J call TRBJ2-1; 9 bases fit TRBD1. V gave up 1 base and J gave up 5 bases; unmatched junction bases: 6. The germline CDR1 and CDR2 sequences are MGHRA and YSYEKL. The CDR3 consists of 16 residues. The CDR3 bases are TGCGCCAGCAGCCAAGGTCGGGACAGGGTGGACAATGAGCAGTTCTTC. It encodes CASSQGRDRVDNEQFF.

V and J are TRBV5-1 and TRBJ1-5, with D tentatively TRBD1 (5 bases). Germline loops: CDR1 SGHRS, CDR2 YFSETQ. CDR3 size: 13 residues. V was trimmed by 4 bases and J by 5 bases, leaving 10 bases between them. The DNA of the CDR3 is TGCGCCAGCAGCCCAGGGATGGATCAGCCCCAGCATTTT. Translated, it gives CASSPGMDQPQHF.

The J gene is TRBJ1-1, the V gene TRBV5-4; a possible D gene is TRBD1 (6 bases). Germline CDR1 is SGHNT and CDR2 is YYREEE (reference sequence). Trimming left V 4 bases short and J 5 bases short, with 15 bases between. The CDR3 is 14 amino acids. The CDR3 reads CASSRIQGRTEAFF. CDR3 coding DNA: TGTGCCAGCAGCCGGATACAGGGAAGGACTGAAGCTTTCTTT.

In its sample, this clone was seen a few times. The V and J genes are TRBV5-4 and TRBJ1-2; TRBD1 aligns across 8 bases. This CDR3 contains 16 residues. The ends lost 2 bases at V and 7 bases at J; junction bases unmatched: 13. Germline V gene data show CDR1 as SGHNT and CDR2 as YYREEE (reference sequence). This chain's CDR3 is CASSFRNTGGGGGYTF. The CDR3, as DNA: TGTGCCAGCAGCTTTCGAAACACAGGGGGAGGAGGTGGCTACACCTTC.

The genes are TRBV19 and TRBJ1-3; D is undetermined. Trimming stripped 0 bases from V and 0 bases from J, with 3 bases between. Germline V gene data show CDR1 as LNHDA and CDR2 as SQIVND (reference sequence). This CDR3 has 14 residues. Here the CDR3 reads CASSIDHSGNTIYF. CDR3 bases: TGTGCCAGTAGTATAGACCACTCTGGAAACACCATATATTTT.

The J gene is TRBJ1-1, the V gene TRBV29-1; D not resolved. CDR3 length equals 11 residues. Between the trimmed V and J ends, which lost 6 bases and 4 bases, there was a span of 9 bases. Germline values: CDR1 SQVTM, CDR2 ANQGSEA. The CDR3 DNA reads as TGCAGCGTGAACGGACTCACTGAAGCTTTCTTT. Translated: CSVNGLTEAFF.

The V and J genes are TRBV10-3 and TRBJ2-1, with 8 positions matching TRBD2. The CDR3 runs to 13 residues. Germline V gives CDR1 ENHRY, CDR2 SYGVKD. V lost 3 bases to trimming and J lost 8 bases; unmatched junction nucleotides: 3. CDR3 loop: CAISDGLADEQFF. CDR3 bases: TGTGCCATCAGTGATGGACTAGCCGATGAGCAGTTCTTC.

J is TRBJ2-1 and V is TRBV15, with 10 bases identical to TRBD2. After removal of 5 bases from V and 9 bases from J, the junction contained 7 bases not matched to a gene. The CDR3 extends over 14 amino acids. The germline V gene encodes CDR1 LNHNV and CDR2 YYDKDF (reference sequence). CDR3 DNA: TGTGCCACCAGCTTCCTAGCGGGAGTGCGTGAGCAGTTCTTC. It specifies CATSFLAGVREQFF.

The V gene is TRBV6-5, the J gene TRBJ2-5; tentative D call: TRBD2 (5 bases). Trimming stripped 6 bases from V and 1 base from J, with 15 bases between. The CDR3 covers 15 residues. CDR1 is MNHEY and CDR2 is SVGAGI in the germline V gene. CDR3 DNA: TGTGCCAGCAGGGGCCTAGCAGCAGCCCAAGAGACCCAGTACTTC. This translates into CASRGLAAAQETQYF.

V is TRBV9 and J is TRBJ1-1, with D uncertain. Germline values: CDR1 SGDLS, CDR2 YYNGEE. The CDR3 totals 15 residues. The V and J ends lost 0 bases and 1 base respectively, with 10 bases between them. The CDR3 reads CASSVAVSGNTEAFF. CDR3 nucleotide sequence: TGTGCCAGCAGCGTAGCTGTGTCAGGGAACACTGAAGCTTTCTTT.

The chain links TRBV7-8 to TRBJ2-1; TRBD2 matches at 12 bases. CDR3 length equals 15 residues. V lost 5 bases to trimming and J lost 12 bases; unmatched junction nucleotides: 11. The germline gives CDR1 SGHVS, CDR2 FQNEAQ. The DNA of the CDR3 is TGTGCCAGCAGCGTCCGACTAGCGGGGGAAGGCGGGCAGTTCTTC. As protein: CASSVRLAGEGGQFF.

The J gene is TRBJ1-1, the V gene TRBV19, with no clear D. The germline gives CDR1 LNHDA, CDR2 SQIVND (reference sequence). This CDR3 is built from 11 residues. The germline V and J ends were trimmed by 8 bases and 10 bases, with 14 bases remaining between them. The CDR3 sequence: CASVGTSRAFF. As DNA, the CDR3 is TGTGCCAGTGTGGGCACAAGCAGAGCTTTCTTT.

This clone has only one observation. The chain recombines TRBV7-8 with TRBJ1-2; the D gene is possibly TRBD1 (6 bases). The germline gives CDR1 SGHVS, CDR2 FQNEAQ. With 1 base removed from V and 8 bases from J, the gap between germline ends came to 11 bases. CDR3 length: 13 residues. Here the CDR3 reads CASSLDLGAGYTF. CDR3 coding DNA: TGTGCCAGCAGCTTAGATCTGGGGGCAGGCTACACCTTC.

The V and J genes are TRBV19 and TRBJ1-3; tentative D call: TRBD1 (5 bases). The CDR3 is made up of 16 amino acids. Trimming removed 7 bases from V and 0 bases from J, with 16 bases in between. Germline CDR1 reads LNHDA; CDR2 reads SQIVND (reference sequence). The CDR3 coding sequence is TGTGCCAGTAAGGACACCCCGAACCTCTCTGGAAACACCATATATTTT. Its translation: CASKDTPNLSGNTIYF.

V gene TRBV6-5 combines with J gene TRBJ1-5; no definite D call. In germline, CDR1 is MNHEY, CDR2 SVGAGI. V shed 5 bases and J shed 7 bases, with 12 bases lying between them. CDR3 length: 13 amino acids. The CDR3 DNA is TGTGCCAGCAGTAGCGGGGTTGAGCAGCCCCAGCATTTT. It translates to CASSSGVEQPQHF.

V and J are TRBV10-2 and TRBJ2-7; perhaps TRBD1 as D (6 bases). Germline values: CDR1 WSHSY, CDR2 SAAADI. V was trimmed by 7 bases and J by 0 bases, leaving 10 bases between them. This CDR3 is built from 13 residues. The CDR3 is CASKQGPSYEQYF. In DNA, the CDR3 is TGCGCCAGCAAGCAGGGGCCCTCCTACGAGCAGTACTTC.

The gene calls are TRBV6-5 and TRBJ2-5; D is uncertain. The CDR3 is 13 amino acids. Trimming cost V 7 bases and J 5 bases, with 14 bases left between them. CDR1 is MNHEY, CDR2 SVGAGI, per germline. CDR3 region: CASTGQRSETQYF. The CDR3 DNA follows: TGTGCCAGCACTGGCCAGAGGTCGGAGACCCAGTACTTC.

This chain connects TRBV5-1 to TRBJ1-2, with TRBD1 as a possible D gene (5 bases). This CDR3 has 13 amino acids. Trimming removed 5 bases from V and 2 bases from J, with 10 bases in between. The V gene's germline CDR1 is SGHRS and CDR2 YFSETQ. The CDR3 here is CASRTTENYGYTF. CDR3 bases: TGCGCCAGCAGGACGACAGAAAACTATGGCTACACCTTC.

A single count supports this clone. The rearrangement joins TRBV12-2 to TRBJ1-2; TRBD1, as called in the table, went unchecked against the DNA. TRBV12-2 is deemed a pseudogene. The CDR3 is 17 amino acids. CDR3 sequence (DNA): TGTGCAAGTCGCTTGACTATGGGACAGGGGGCGGTTCGTGGCTACACCTTC. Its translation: CASRLTMGQGAVRGYTF.

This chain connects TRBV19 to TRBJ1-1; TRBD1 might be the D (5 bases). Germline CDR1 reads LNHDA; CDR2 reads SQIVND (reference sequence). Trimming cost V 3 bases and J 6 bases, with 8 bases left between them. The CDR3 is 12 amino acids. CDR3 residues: CASSMTGAEAFF. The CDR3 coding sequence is TGTGCCAGTAGTATGACGGGGGCTGAAGCTTTCTTT.